These 11 T cell receptor beta chains were all obtained from the same sample, sequenced in a study of shared T cell receptors in the human thymus. Assay: immunoSEQ multiplex PCR; the TCRdb copy retains only in-frame clones and omits some. Among about 660,000 clones, around nine tenths were seen once, and the ten largest hold 0.0085% to 0.012%. The same specimen was also included in a second study, on human thymus T cells.

The sample was thymocytes. These receptors came from a boy younger than two with a congenital heart defect.

This chain links TRBV28 with TRBJ2-5; 7 bases map to TRBD2. V shed 3 bases, J shed 3 bases, and the junction held 13 bases outside the gene matches. Germline lookup yields CDR1 MDHEN and CDR2 SYDVKM. The CDR3 sequence is 17 residues long. The CDR3 region is CASSLRDERDVKETQYF. The DNA for the CDR3 is TGTGCCAGCAGTTTGAGGGATGAGCGGGACGTAAAAGAGACCCAGTACTTC.

The chain is built from TRBV14 and TRBJ2-5; 11 nucleotides line up with TRBD1. The CDR3 consists of 16 residues. J gave up 5 bases and V 3 bases, and 8 bases lay outside the gene matches. CDR1 SGHDN and CDR2 FVKESK come from the germline V gene. CDR3 protein: CASSHPGQGERETQYF. CDR3 sequence (DNA): TGTGCCAGCAGCCATCCGGGACAGGGGGAACGGGAGACCCAGTACTTC. The full variable domain, its missing parts supplied by reference TRBV14 and TRBJ2-5, is EAGVTQFPSHSVIEKGQTVTLRCDPISGHDNLYWYRRVMGKEIKFLLHFVKESKQDESGMPNNRFLAERTGGTYSTLKVQPAELEDSGVYFCASSHPGQGERETQYFGPGTRLLVL.

V usage is TRBV10-1 and J usage is TRBJ2-1, with 11 bases fitting TRBD2. J was trimmed by 6 bases and V by 2 bases; bases with no gene match: 18. Germline lookup yields CDR1 WNHNN and CDR2 SYGVQD (reference sequence). This CDR3 spans 20 amino acids. CDR3 in amino acids: CASSESGRSLASGRSNEQFF. The DNA of the CDR3 is TGCGCCAGCAGTGAGAGCGGACGGTCACTCGCTAGCGGGAGGAGCAATGAGCAGTTCTTC.

This clone was counted a single time. The chain links TRBV28 to TRBJ2-7; TRBD2 agrees at 8 bases. Germline trimming cut 6 bases from V and 3 bases from J; bases unmatched to any gene: 19. CDR3 size: 18 residues. The germline gives CDR1 MDHEN, CDR2 SYDVKM. CDR3 in amino acids: CASRTGAGGWREVYEQYF. The CDR3 DNA reads TGTGCCAGCAGGACCGGGGCAGGTGGCTGGCGGGAGGTCTACGAGCAGTACTTC.

The J gene is TRBJ2-7, the V gene TRBV15; 7 nucleotides line up with TRBD2. CDR1 is LNHNV, CDR2 YYDKDF, per germline (reference sequence). This CDR3 spans 15 amino acids. Trimming at V came to 0 bases and at J to 2 bases, leaving 4 bases not matched to a gene. CDR3 in amino acids: CATSRESSGPYEQYF. The CDR3 coding sequence is TGTGCCACCAGCAGAGAATCTAGCGGTCCCTACGAGCAGTACTTC.

The chain has TRBV19 and TRBJ1-5, with D perhaps TRBD1 (5 bases). Trimming removed 3 bases at V and 0 bases at J, with 24 bases between. Germline V gene data show CDR1 as LNHDA and CDR2 as SQIVND (reference sequence). The CDR3 extends over 20 amino acids. CDR3 DNA: TGTGCCAGTAGTATCGCGGGACCCCGGAACGGCGTCCATAGCAATCAGCCCCAGCATTTT. Its protein is CASSIAGPRNGVHSNQPQHF.

The V and J genes are TRBV7-9 and TRBJ2-6; D is possibly TRBD2 (7 bases). The germline V gene encodes CDR1 SEHNR and CDR2 FQNEAQ (reference sequence). The CDR3 consists of 17 residues. V lost 2 bases and J lost 0, with 11 bases in between. The CDR3 loop is CASSLREGVSGANVLTF. The CDR3 nucleotides read TGTGCCAGCAGCTTAAGGGAGGGGGTCTCTGGGGCCAACGTCCTGACTTTC. Complete variable domain (other parts from reference TRBV7-9 and TRBJ2-6): DTGVSQNPRHKITKRGQNVTFRCDPISEHNRLYWYRQTLGQGPEFLTYFQNEAQLEKSRLLSDRFSAERPKGSFSTLEIQRTEQGDSAMYLCASSLREGVSGANVLTFGAGSRLTVL.

The V and J genes are TRBV4-1 and TRBJ2-5; TRBD2 matches at 14 bases. Germline CDR1 reads MGHRA; CDR2 reads YSYEKL. This CDR3 region has 18 residues. Germline trimming cut 6 bases from V and 4 bases from J; bases unmatched to any gene: 13. CDR3 amino acids: CASSLTPRLAGGAETQYF. The CDR3 DNA reads as TGCGCCAGCAGTCTAACCCCGCGACTAGCGGGAGGGGCAGAGACCCAGTACTTC.

The rearrangement uses TRBV4-2 and TRBJ2-7; no firm D call. The CDR3 length is 12 residues. Trimming removed 1 base from V and 7 bases from J, with 8 bases in between. CDR1 is LGHNA, CDR2 YNFKEQ, per germline. The CDR3 protein is CASSQVKEEQYF. The DNA for the CDR3 is TGTGCCAGCAGCCAAGTAAAGGAGGAGCAGTACTTC.

The CDR3 sequence is CASSRVRASGSRYANEQFF. The CDR3 DNA reads as TGTGCCAGCAGCCGAGTTCGGGCTAGCGGGAGTCGATACGCCAATGAGCAGTTCTTC. The chain has TRBV7-2 and TRBJ2-1, with 10 nucleotides matching TRBD2. This CDR3 comprises 19 residues. In germline, CDR1 is SGHTA, CDR2 FQGNSA. Trimming removed 5 bases from V and 6 bases from J; junction bases left unmatched: 19. The whole variable domain, remainder taken from reference TRBV7-2 and TRBJ2-1, is GAGVSQSPSNKVTEKGKDVELRCDPISGHTALYWYRQSLGQGLEFLIYFQGNSAPDKSGLPSDRFSAERTGGSVSTLTIQRTQQEDSAVYLCASSRVRASGSRYANEQFFGPGTRLTVL.

The chain uses TRBV5-8 and TRBJ2-2, with 7 bases identical to TRBD2. The CDR3 consists of 13 residues. V lost 6 bases to trimming and J lost 5 bases; unmatched junction nucleotides: 4. Per germline, CDR1 SGHTS and CDR2 YDEGEE. CDR3 nucleotide sequence: TGTGCCAGCACCATGGGAGGGACCGGGGAGCTGTTTTTT. It codes for CASTMGGTGELFF.